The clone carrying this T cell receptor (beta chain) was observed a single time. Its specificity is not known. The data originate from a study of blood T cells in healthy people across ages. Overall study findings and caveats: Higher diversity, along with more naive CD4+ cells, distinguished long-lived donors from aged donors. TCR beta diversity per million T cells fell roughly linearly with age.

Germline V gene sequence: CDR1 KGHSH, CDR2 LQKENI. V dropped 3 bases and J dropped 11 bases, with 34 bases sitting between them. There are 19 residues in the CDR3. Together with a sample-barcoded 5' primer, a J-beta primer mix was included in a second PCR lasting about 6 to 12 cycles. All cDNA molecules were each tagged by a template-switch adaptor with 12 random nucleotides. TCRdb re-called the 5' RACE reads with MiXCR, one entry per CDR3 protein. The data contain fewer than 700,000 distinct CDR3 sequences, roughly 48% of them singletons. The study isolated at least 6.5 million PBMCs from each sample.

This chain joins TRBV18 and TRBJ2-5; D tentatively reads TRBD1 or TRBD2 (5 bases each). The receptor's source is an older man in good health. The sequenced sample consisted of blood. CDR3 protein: CASSPTAIDRDRALREQYF. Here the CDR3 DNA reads TGTGCCAGCTCACCTACCGCCATAGACAGAGATCGAGCTTTGAGGGAGCAGTACTTC.